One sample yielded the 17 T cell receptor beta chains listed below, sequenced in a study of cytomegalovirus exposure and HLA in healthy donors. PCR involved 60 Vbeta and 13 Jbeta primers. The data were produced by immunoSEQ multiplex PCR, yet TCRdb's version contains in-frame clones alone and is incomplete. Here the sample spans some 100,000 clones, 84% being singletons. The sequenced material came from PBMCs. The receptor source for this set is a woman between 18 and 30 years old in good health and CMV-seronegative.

The CDR3 nucleotides read TGTGCCAGCAGTTACGGCGGGTCGAACTATGGCTACACCTTC. Protein sequence: CASSYGGSNYGYTF. The chain links TRBV6-5 to TRBJ1-2, with D unclear. This CDR3 has 14 amino acids. Germline assignment: CDR1 MNHEY and CDR2 SVGAGI. Trimming took 2 bases from V and 2 from J, leaving 9 bases between them.

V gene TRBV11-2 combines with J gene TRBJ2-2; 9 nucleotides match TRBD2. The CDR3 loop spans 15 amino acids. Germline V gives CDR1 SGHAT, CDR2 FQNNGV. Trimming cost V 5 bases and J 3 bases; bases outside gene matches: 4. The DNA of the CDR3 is TGTGCCAGCAGCGTAGCGGGGGTGTACACCGGGGAGCTGTTTTTT. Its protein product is CASSVAGVYTGELFF.

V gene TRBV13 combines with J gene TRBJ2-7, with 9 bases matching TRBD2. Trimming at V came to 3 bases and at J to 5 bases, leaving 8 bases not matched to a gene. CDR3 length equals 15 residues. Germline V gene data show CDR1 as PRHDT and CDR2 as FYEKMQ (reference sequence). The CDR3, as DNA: TGTGCCAGCAGCTTCGCTTCAGCGGGAGGCCACGAGCAGTACTTC. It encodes CASSFASAGGHEQYF.

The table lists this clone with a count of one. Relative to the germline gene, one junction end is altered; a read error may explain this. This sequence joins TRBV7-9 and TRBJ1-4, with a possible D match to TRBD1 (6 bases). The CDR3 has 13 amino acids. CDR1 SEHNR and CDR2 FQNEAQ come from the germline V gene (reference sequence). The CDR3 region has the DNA TGTTCCAGCAGCTTCGGACAGAATGAAAAACTGTTTTTT. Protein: CSSSFGQNEKLFF. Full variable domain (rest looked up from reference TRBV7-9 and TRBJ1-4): DTGVSQNPRHKITKRGQNVTFRCDPISEHNRLYWYRQTLGQGPEFLTYFQNEAQLEKSRLLSDRFSAERPKGSFSTLEIQRTEQGDSAMYLCSSSFGQNEKLFFGSGTQLSVL.

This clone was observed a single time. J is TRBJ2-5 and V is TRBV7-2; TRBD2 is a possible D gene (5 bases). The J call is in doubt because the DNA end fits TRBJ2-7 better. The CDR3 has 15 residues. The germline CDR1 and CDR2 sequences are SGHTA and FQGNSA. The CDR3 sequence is CASSLAASSNYEQYF. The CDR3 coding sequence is TGTGCCAGCAGCCTCGCGGCGTCTAGCAACTACGAGCAGTACTTC.

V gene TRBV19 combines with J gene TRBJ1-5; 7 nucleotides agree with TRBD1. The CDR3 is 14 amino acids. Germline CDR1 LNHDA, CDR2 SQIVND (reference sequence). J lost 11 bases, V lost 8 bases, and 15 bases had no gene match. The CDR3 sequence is CASHSGQLPSAQHF. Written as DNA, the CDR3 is TGTGCCAGTCACTCGGGACAGCTTCCGTCGGCCCAGCATTTT.

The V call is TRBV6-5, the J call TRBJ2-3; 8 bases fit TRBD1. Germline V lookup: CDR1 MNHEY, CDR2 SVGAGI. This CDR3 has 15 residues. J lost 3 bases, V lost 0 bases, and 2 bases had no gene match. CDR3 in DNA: TGTGCCAGCAGTTACTCGCACAGGGGGACAGATACGCAGTATTTT. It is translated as CASSYSHRGTDTQYF.

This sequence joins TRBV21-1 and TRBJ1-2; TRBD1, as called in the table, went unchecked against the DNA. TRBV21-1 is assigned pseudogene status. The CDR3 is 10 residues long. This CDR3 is CASTPYGYTF. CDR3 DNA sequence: TGTGCCAGCACCCCATATGGCTACACCTTC.

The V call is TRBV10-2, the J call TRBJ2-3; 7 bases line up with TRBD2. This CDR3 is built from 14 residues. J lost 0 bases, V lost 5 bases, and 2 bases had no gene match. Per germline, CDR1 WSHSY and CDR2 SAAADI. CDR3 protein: CASSLAGSTDTQYF. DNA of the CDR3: TGCGCCAGCAGTTTAGCGGGTAGCACAGATACGCAGTATTTT.

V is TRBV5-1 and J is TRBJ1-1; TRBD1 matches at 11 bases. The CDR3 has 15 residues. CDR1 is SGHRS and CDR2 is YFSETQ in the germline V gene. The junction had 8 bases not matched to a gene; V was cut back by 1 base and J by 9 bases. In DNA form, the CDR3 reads TGCGCCAGCAGCTTGTGGACAGGGGGCAGTCCTAAAGCTTTCTTT. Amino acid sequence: CASSLWTGGSPKAFF.

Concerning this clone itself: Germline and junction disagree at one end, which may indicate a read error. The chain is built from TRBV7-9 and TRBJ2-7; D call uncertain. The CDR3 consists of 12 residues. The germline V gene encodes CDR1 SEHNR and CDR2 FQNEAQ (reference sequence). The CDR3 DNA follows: TGTTCCAGCAGCTTAAAGCTCGGCGAGCAGTACTTC. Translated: CSSSLKLGEQYF.

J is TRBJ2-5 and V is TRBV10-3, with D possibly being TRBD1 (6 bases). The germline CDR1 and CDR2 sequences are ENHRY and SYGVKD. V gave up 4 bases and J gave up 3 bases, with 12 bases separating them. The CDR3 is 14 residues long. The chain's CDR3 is CAISVLGGKETQYF. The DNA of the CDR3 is TGTGCCATCAGTGTGCTAGGGGGTAAAGAGACCCAGTACTTC.

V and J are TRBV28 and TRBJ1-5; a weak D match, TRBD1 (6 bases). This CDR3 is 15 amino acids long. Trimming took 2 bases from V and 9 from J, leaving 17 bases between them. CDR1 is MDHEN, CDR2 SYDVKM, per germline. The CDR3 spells CASSLRGLVFVPQHF. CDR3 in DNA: TGTGCCAGCAGTTTAAGGGGGTTAGTGTTTGTGCCCCAGCATTTT.

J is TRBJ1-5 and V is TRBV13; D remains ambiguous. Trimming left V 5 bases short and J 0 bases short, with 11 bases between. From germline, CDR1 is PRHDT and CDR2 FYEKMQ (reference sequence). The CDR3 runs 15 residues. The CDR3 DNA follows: TGTGCCAGCAGCCGTCAAAGCTATAGCAATCAGCCCCAGCATTTT. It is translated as CASSRQSYSNQPQHF.

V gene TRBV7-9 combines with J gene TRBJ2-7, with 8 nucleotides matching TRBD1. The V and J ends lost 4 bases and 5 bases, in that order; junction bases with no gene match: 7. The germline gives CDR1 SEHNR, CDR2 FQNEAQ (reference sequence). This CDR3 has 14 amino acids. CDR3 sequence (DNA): TGTGCCAGCAGCTCCCCCAGGGGACAGGACGAGCAGTACTTC. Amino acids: CASSSPRGQDEQYF. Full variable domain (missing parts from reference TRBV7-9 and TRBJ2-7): DTGVSQNPRHKITKRGQNVTFRCDPISEHNRLYWYRQTLGQGPEFLTYFQNEAQLEKSRLLSDRFSAERPKGSFSTLEIQRTEQGDSAMYLCASSSPRGQDEQYFGPGTRLTVT.

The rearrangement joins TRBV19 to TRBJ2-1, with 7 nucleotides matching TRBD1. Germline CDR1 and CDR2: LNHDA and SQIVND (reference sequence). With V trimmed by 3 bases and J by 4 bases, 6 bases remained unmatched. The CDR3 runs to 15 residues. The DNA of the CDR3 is TGTGCCAGTAGTATCCCCTCGACAGGGTACAATGAGCAGTTCTTC. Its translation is CASSIPSTGYNEQFF. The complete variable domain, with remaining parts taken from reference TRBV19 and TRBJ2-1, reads DGGITQSPKYLFRKEGQNVTLSCEQNLNHDAMYWYRQDPGQGLRLIYYSQIVNDFQKGDIAEGYSVSREKKESFPLTVTSAQKNPTAFYLCASSIPSTGYNEQFFGPGTRLTVL.

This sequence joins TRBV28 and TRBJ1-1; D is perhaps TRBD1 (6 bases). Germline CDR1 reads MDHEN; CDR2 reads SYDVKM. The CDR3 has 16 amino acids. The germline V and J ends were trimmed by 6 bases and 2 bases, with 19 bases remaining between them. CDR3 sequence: CASSPAQGRRNTEAFF. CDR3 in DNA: TGTGCCAGCAGCCCCGCACAGGGCCGGAGAAACACTGAAGCTTTCTTT.